The 29 T cell receptor beta chains presented below share a single source sample, sequenced in a study of blood T cell repertoires in COVID-19. Some clones are missing from TCRdb's copy, which holds only in-frame ones; the method was immunoSEQ multiplex PCR. Among about 140,000 clones listed, approximately 86% were seen once. Input material: peripheral blood. Every receptor here comes from a woman aged 60-70 years with acute or convalescent COVID-19.

In its sample, this clone was seen once. This chain connects TRBV10-3 to TRBJ1-4, with D uncertain. CDR1 is ENHRY, CDR2 SYGVKD, per germline. V was shortened by 0 bases and J by 0 bases, with 8 bases between the two germline ends. This CDR3 has 16 amino acids. CDR3 sequence reads: CAISESASATNEKLFF. CDR3 sequence (DNA): TGTGCCATCAGTGAGTCTGCCAGCGCAACTAATGAAAAACTGTTTTTT.

This chain uses TRBV7-2 with TRBJ1-6; no firm D call. The length of the CDR3 is 17 residues. CDR1 SGHTA and CDR2 FQGNSA come from the germline V gene. The V gene lost 2 bases and the J gene lost 5 bases, with 16 bases spanning the gap. The CDR3 DNA reads as TGTGCCAGCAGCTTATTCCTTATCCGGGTTGATAATTCACCCCTCCACTTT. It translates to CASSLFLIRVDNSPLHF.

This sequence joins TRBV30 and TRBJ2-6; TRBD2 is a possible D gene (6 bases). CDR1 GTSNPN and CDR2 SVGIG come from the germline V gene (reference sequence). This CDR3 contains 14 residues. V was pared by 4 bases and J by 3 bases, with 10 bases between. The CDR3, as DNA: TGTGCCTGGAAGGGAGGCGGTGGGGCCAACGTCCTGACTTTC. It yields the protein CAWKGGGGANVLTF. The full variable domain, in which reference TRBV30 and TRBJ2-6 provide the parts outside the CDR3, is SQTIHQWPATLVQPVGSPLSLECTVEGTSNPNLYWYRQAAGRGLQLLFYSVGIGQISSEVPQNLSASRPQDRQFILSSKKLLLSDSGFYLCAWKGGGGANVLTFGAGSRLTVL.

This CDR3 reads CASALGQAYEQYF. Here the CDR3 DNA reads TGTGCCAGCGCTTTGGGGCAGGCCTACGAGCAGTACTTC. V is TRBV12-3 or TRBV12-4 and J is TRBJ2-7; a weak D match, TRBD1 (5 bases). The CDR3 is 13 residues long. V lost 8 bases and J 2 bases, leaving 13 bases between the germline ends.

This rearrangement joins TRBV19 to TRBJ2-7; the match to TRBD1 covers 7 bases. Germline values: CDR1 LNHDA, CDR2 SQIVND (reference sequence). This CDR3 comprises 13 residues. V shed 8 bases, J shed 5 bases, and the junction held 9 bases outside the gene matches. The CDR3 DNA follows: TGTGCCAGTGGCCGACAGGGCTTGGACGAGCAGTACTTC. Translated: CASGRQGLDEQYF.

The chain has TRBV28 and TRBJ1-2, with 7 bases fitting TRBD1. This CDR3 is 14 amino acids long. CDR1 and CDR2 (germline): MDHEN, SYDVKM. With V trimmed by 2 bases and J by 4 bases, 4 bases remained unmatched. The CDR3 protein is CASSLGGQFYGYTF. CDR3 nucleotide sequence: TGTGCCAGCAGTTTAGGGGGACAGTTCTATGGCTACACCTTC.

This chain uses TRBV28 with TRBJ1-4; D gene uncertain. With 5 bases removed from V and 7 bases from J, the gap between germline ends came to 11 bases. Germline CDR1 MDHEN, CDR2 SYDVKM. CDR3 size: 13 residues. This CDR3 reads CASSEGGAEKLFF. The CDR3, as DNA: TGTGCCAGCAGTGAAGGCGGAGCTGAAAAACTGTTTTTT.

The gene calls are TRBV3-1 (or the pseudogene TRBV3-2) and TRBJ2-5; D possibly corresponds to TRBD2 (5 bases). V was clipped by 0 bases and J by 5 bases, with 10 bases between them. There are 14 residues in the CDR3. Germline lookup yields CDR1 LGHDT and CDR2 YNNKEL (reference sequence). CDR3 sequence reads: CASSQDTSRETQYF. The CDR3 DNA is TGTGCCAGCAGCCAAGACACTAGTCGGGAGACCCAGTACTTC.

The genes are TRBV19 and TRBJ1-2; 10 bases align to TRBD1. Unmatched junction bases numbered 12, after V lost 5 bases and J lost 3 bases. CDR1 and CDR2 (germline): LNHDA, SQIVND (reference sequence). CDR3 length: 17 residues. CDR3 DNA: TGTGCCAGTAGTCCCACTCTGACAGGGGGCGCGGACTATGGCTACACCTTC. This translates into CASSPTLTGGADYGYTF.

V gene TRBV4-1 combines with J gene TRBJ2-7; TRBD2 might be the D (5 bases). CDR1 is MGHRA and CDR2 is YSYEKL in the germline V gene. Trimming cost V 1 base and J 9 bases, with 13 bases left between them. This CDR3 contains 13 residues. CDR3 in DNA: TGCGCCAGCAGCCAAGTGGGTGGAGGATGGCAGTACTTC. This encodes CASSQVGGGWQYF.

CDR3 protein: CASSLTLTVNNSPLHF. The CDR3 nucleotides read TGTGCCAGCAGCCTCACCCTGACAGTTAATAATTCACCCCTCCACTTT. The chain employs TRBV4-2 and TRBJ1-6; TRBD1 is a possible D gene (5 bases). The CDR3 sequence is 16 residues long. The V gene's germline CDR1 is LGHNA and CDR2 YNFKEQ. Between the trimmed V and J ends, which lost 4 bases and 5 bases, there was a span of 15 bases.

V usage is TRBV5-1 and J usage is TRBJ1-4; possibly TRBD1 for D (5 bases). The CDR3 extends over 13 amino acids. Germline CDR1 and CDR2: SGHRS and YFSETQ. V was clipped by 2 bases and J by 8 bases, with 10 bases between them. CDR3 protein: CASSFGTREKLFF. The DNA for the CDR3 is TGCGCCAGCAGCTTCGGGACTCGGGAAAAACTGTTTTTT.

This chain uses TRBV7-2 with TRBJ2-1; 8 bases align to TRBD2. CDR3 length: 14 residues. V shed 5 bases and J 2 bases; nucleotides not matched to a gene: 2. Germline CDR1 is SGHTA and CDR2 is FQGNSA. CDR3 loop: CASSGAGAYNEQFF. The CDR3 nucleotides are TGTGCCAGCAGCGGAGCGGGGGCCTACAATGAGCAGTTCTTC.

J is TRBJ1-5 and V is TRBV30; no reliable D call. This CDR3 region has 13 residues. CDR1 is GTSNPN, CDR2 SVGIG, per germline (reference sequence). With 0 bases removed from V and 5 bases from J, the gap between germline ends came to 8 bases. The CDR3 loop reads CAWSVLSDQPQHF. The CDR3 region has the DNA TGTGCCTGGAGTGTATTGTCGGATCAGCCCCAGCATTTT.

The rearrangement joins TRBV4-3 to TRBJ2-7; D ambiguous. The CDR3 is 14 amino acids. Germline V lookup: CDR1 LGHNA, CDR2 YSLEER. V gave up 1 base and J gave up 3 bases, with 10 bases separating them. The chain's CDR3 is CASSQVVHFYEQYF. DNA of the CDR3: TGCGCCAGCAGCCAAGTGGTCCACTTCTACGAGCAGTACTTC.

This clone is a singleton in its sample. The chain combines TRBV7-6 with TRBJ1-6; 9 nucleotides match TRBD1. The CDR3 consists of 16 residues. V shed 4 bases and J 7 bases; nucleotides not matched to a gene: 8. Germline CDR1 reads SGHVS; CDR2 reads FNYEAQ. CDR3 sequence (DNA): TGTGCCAGCAGCTACTCTCCGACAGGGGGAAATTCACCCCTCCACTTT. Its translation is CASSYSPTGGNSPLHF.

The gene calls are TRBV18 and TRBJ1-1; D ambiguous. Germline CDR1 is KGHSH and CDR2 is LQKENI. V lost 4 bases, J lost 4 bases, and 7 bases lay in between. The CDR3 extends over 12 amino acids. The chain's CDR3 is CASSLSGTEAFF. Written as DNA, the CDR3 is TGTGCCAGCTCACTTTCAGGCACTGAAGCTTTCTTT. Full variable domain (remainder filled in from reference TRBV18 and TRBJ1-1): NAGVMQNPRHLVRRRGQEARLRCSPMKGHSHVYWYRQLPEEGLKFMVYLQKENIIDESGMPKERFSAEFPKEGPSILRIQQVVRGDSAAYFCASSLSGTEAFFGQGTRLTVV.

The chain links TRBV7-9 to TRBJ2-4; 8 positions match TRBD1. Germline CDR1 SEHNR, CDR2 FQNEAQ (reference sequence). The V and J ends lost 5 bases and 5 bases, in that order; junction bases with no gene match: 8. This CDR3 has 15 amino acids. As DNA, the CDR3 is TGTGCCAGCAGCATAAGACAGGGGATAGAAAACATTCAGTACTTC. It specifies CASSIRQGIENIQYF.

J is TRBJ1-1 and V is TRBV6-2 or TRBV6-3, with 9 bases matching TRBD1. The CDR3 covers 15 residues. The ends lost 6 bases at V and 7 bases at J; junction bases unmatched: 12. Germline CDR1 is MNHEY and CDR2 is SVGEGT. The CDR3 reads CASSPLWTGEREAFF. CDR3 sequence (DNA): TGTGCCAGCAGCCCCTTATGGACAGGGGAGCGTGAAGCTTTCTTT.

This clone was detected a few times. The chain combines TRBV6-5 with TRBJ2-5, with 8 bases lining up with TRBD2. The germline V gene encodes CDR1 MNHEY and CDR2 SVGAGI. J was trimmed by 5 bases and V by 2 bases; bases with no gene match: 4. This CDR3 region has 14 residues. The CDR3 region is CASSYRAGGETQYF. The DNA of the CDR3 is TGTGCCAGCAGTTACCGCGCGGGGGGCGAGACCCAGTACTTC.

The CDR3 nucleotides read TGTGCCAGCAGTGAAGGTGTAGCGAGCACAGATACGCAGTATTTT. It is translated as CASSEGVASTDTQYF. The chain has TRBV2 and TRBJ2-3, with TRBD2 as a possible D gene (5 bases). This CDR3 spans 15 amino acids. V was trimmed by 1 base and J by 0 bases, leaving 8 bases between them. Germline values: CDR1 SNHLY, CDR2 FYNNEI.

Regarding this clone: This sequence may be a read error, since a much larger clone differs from it by one base. The sample has other DNA sequences that encode this CDR3 too. This chain connects TRBV3-1 (or the pseudogene TRBV3-2) to TRBJ1-6; D uncertain. This CDR3 has 12 amino acids. The germline V gene encodes CDR1 LGHDT and CDR2 YNNKEL (reference sequence). The V gene lost 4 bases and the J gene lost 13 bases, with 11 bases spanning the gap. The CDR3 DNA reads as TGTGCCAGCAGCCCTGCGGAAAGGCCCCTCCACTTT. It codes for CASSPAERPLHF.

The chain carries TRBV5-4 and TRBJ2-1; 10 bases align to TRBD2. This CDR3 spans 16 amino acids. Losses at the gene ends were 3 bases for V and 6 bases for J; bases not matched to a gene: 9. The germline CDR1 and CDR2 sequences are SGHNT and YYREEE (reference sequence). This chain's CDR3 is CASSSPAGGTFNEQFF. The CDR3 DNA sequence: TGTGCCAGCAGCTCCCCAGCGGGGGGGACTTTCAATGAGCAGTTCTTC. The variable domain in full, with the rest retrieved from reference TRBV5-4 and TRBJ2-1, is ETGVTQSPTHLIKTRGQQVTLRCSSQSGHNTVSWYQQALGQGPQFIFQYYREEENGRGNFPPRFSGLQFPNYSSELNVNALELDDSALYLCASSSPAGGTFNEQFFGPGTRLTVL.

The chain employs TRBV30 and TRBJ1-6, with 7 bases that match TRBD1. With 3 bases clipped from V and 7 bases from J, the junction kept 6 bases outside the gene matches. CDR1 is GTSNPN and CDR2 is SVGIG in the germline V gene (reference sequence). The CDR3 is made up of 14 amino acids. This chain's CDR3 is CAWRLGQRNSPLHF. DNA for the CDR3: TGTGCCTGGAGACTGGGACAGAGGAATTCACCCCTCCACTTT.

V and J are TRBV18 and TRBJ1-2; D gene unclear. Trimming pared 2 bases from V and 4 bases from J, leaving 11 bases between. Per germline, CDR1 KGHSH and CDR2 LQKENI. This CDR3 is built from 14 residues. The CDR3 loop reads CASSPGGDTYGYTF. The CDR3 coding sequence is TGTGCCAGCTCACCAGGAGGAGACACCTATGGCTACACCTTC.

This clone was seen only a few times. V gene TRBV3-1 (or the pseudogene TRBV3-2) combines with J gene TRBJ1-4; D is unresolved. The CDR3 consists of 15 residues. Trimming removed 4 bases from V and 0 bases from J, with 9 bases in between. Germline values: CDR1 LGHDT, CDR2 YNNKEL (reference sequence). CDR3 amino acids: CASSPYSATNEKLFF. CDR3 nucleotide sequence: TGTGCCAGCAGCCCCTACAGTGCAACTAATGAAAAACTGTTTTTT.

This clone was seen a single time. V and J are TRBV29-1 and TRBJ2-4, with D hard to call. CDR1 and CDR2 (germline): SQVTM, ANQGSEA. The V end lost 7 bases, the J end lost 9 bases, and 19 bases lay between the germline ends. CDR3 length: 13 residues. This CDR3 reads CSGQTSNVAIQYF. Here the CDR3 DNA reads TGCAGCGGTCAAACAAGTAATGTCGCCATTCAGTACTTC.

The chain combines TRBV19 with TRBJ1-6, with 7 bases aligning to TRBD1. The germline CDR1 and CDR2 sequences are LNHDA and SQIVND (reference sequence). J lost 14 bases, V lost 5 bases, and 9 bases had no gene match. The CDR3 spans 13 residues. This chain's CDR3 is CASSGRTGGSLHF. DNA for the CDR3: TGTGCCAGTAGTGGGAGGACAGGCGGTTCCCTCCACTTT.

The rearrangement links TRBV4-3 to TRBJ2-1; 10 bases map to TRBD2. The trim removed 4 bases at V and 2 bases at J, leaving 2 bases unmatched. The CDR3 is 15 amino acids. Germline CDR1 is LGHNA and CDR2 is YSLEER. The CDR3 bases are TGCGCCAGCAGCCTGAGCGGGGGGGCCTACAATGAGCAGTTCTTC. Protein sequence: CASSLSGGAYNEQFF.